These 3 T cell receptor beta chains originate from one sample sequenced in a study of regulatory T cells in long-lasting Graves disease. In building TCR beta libraries, iRepertoire HTBI primers were used together with Arm-PCR of CDR3 regions. TCRdb independently ran MiXCR on the multiplex PCR reads; one entry per CDR3 protein. The table records a few hundred thousand distinct CDR3 sequences, roughly 21% of them present only once. The sample's time point: persistent/refractory GD, antithyroid drugs over 5 years with positive TRAb. RNA from PBMCs was the source of the TCR library. Material: peripheral blood mononuclear cells (PBMCs), obtained when the disease was refractory, from a patient treated with antithyroid drugs. Receptors were obtained from a female donor with Graves disease.

The gene calls are TRBV25-1 and TRBJ1-1; weak D call: TRBD1 (5 bases). The ends were cut back, 7 bases at V and 2 bases at J, with 8 bases in the middle. Germline lookup yields CDR1 MGHDK and CDR2 SYGVNS. CDR3 length: 12 residues. DNA of the CDR3: TGTGCCAGCAAGCAGGGCAACACTGAAGCTTTCTTT. As protein: CASKQGNTEAFF.

This clonotype has at least ten counts. The chain uses TRBV7-9 and TRBJ2-5; 8 bases fit TRBD1. Germline assignment: CDR1 SEHNR and CDR2 FQNEAQ (reference sequence). The V gene end was trimmed by 4 bases and the J gene end by 0 bases; junction bases not matched to a gene: 10. This CDR3 contains 17 residues. CDR3 protein: CASSSRQGPPYQETQYF. In DNA, the CDR3 is TGTGCCAGCAGCTCCCGACAGGGGCCACCGTACCAAGAGACCCAGTACTTC.

This clonotype occurred many times. This rearrangement joins TRBV5-5 to TRBJ2-5; 9 bases fit TRBD1. CDR3 length: 16 amino acids. V was clipped by 0 bases and J by 1 base; unmatched bases: 4. CDR1 is SGHKS, CDR2 YYEKEE, per germline (reference sequence). The CDR3: CASSLEGQGVQETQYF. CDR3 coding DNA: TGTGCCAGCAGCTTGGAGGGACAGGGAGTCCAAGAGACCCAGTACTTC. Filled out from reference TRBV5-5 and TRBJ2-5, the complete variable domain reads DAGVTQSPTHLIKTRGQQVTLRCSPISGHKSVSWYQQVLGQGPQFIFQYYEKEERGRGNFPDRFSARQFPNYSSELNVNALLLGDSALYLCASSLEGQGVQETQYFGPGTRLLVL.